This T cell receptor beta chain was obtained from a study of CD8 T cells in ankylosing spondylitis. CDR3 size: 14 residues. Trimming stripped 4 bases from V and 3 bases from J, with 14 bases between. Germline CDR1 is SGDLS and CDR2 is YYNGEE. Quantitative 5'-RACE was performed with molecular barcodes, and it yielded the TCR beta libraries. MiXCR, run by TCRdb on the 5' RACE reads, gives a single entry per CDR3 protein. The sample shows roughly 180,000 distinct CDR3 sequences, just over 9.5% of them seen only once. The TCR originated in a female donor with ankylosing spondylitis or in good health (not recorded which). This chain connects TRBV9 to TRBJ2-7; D is unclear. Sequenced sample: blood, either unsorted or a sorted T cell fraction (not recorded which). CDR3 protein: CASSPYRSGYEQYF. The CDR3 region has the DNA TGTGCCAGCAGCCCCTATAGATCGGGCTACGAGCAGTACTTC.